One sample yielded the 28 T cell receptor beta chains listed below, sequenced in a study of T cell responses to AZD1222 COVID-19 vaccine. Measured with immunoSEQ multiplex PCR; TCRdb has only the in-frame clones, and not every one. This sample has 140,000 or so clones; roughly nine tenths occur once, and the top ten carry 1.9%. The source was peripheral blood, collected on day 0 of AZD1222 vaccination. The receptors were gathered from an adult in good health.

This chain joins TRBV5-5 and TRBJ2-2; tentative D call: TRBD2 (5 bases). Germline V gene data show CDR1 as SGHKS and CDR2 as YYEKEE (reference sequence). Between the trimmed V and J ends, which lost 3 bases and 4 bases, there was a span of 13 bases. The CDR3 covers 15 residues. CDR3 in DNA: TGTGCCAGCAGCTCGGGCGGGCCCAGCACCGGGGAGCTGTTTTTT. Protein sequence: CASSSGGPSTGELFF.

The chain carries TRBV7-9 and TRBJ2-7, with D possibly matching TRBD2 (6 bases). The V gene's germline CDR1 is SEHNR and CDR2 FQNEAQ (reference sequence). The CDR3 length is 14 residues. With 5 bases removed from V and 2 bases from J, the gap between germline ends came to 13 bases. The CDR3 bases are TGTGCCAGCAGCCTGTTTGGAGGGCCCTACGAGCAGTACTTC. Translation gives CASSLFGGPYEQYF. Filled out from reference TRBV7-9 and TRBJ2-7, the complete variable domain reads DTGVSQNPRHKITKRGQNVTFRCDPISEHNRLYWYRQTLGQGPEFLTYFQNEAQLEKSRLLSDRFSAERPKGSFSTLEIQRTEQGDSAMYLCASSLFGGPYEQYFGPGTRLTVT.

The rearrangement uses TRBV7-6 and TRBJ2-7, with 8 bases identical to TRBD2. V gave up 5 bases and J gave up 3 bases; unmatched junction bases: 12. The CDR3 is 16 amino acids. CDR1 and CDR2 (germline): SGHVS, FNYEAQ. This CDR3 reads CASSRPRGGQSYEQYF. DNA for the CDR3: TGTGCCAGCAGCCGGCCACGGGGGGGGCAAAGCTACGAGCAGTACTTC. The variable domain in full, completed from reference TRBV7-6 and TRBJ2-7, reads GAGVSQSPRYKVTKRGQDVALRCDPISGHVSLYWYRQALGQGPEFLTYFNYEAQQDKSGLPNDRFSAERPEGSISTLTIQRTEQRDSAMYRCASSRPRGGQSYEQYFGPGTRLTVT.

This chain uses TRBV19 with TRBJ2-6, with 10 bases matching TRBD2. The CDR3 is 18 amino acids. Germline V lookup: CDR1 LNHDA, CDR2 SQIVND (reference sequence). Germline trimming cut 5 bases from V and 2 bases from J; bases unmatched to any gene: 9. CDR3 nucleotide sequence: TGTGCCAGTAGTCCACGGAGCGGGGGGGCAGCTGGGGCCAACGTCCTGACTTTC. As protein: CASSPRSGGAAGANVLTF.

This clone was seen only once. This sequence joins TRBV6-4 and TRBJ2-3, with a tentative D call TRBD1 (6 bases). The V and J ends lost 6 bases and 0 bases respectively, with 16 bases between them. The CDR3 is 16 amino acids. Germline V gene sequence: CDR1 MRHNA, CDR2 SNTAGT. The CDR3 reads CASSLQGSPSTDTQYF. The DNA of the CDR3 is TGTGCCAGCAGCCTGCAGGGGTCGCCTAGCACAGATACGCAGTATTTT.

The J gene is TRBJ2-2, the V gene TRBV27, with D unresolved. CDR1 is MNHEY and CDR2 is SMNVEV in the germline V gene (reference sequence). Trimming left V 7 bases short and J 6 bases short, with 6 bases between. CDR3 length: 11 amino acids. The CDR3 is CASKLSGELFF. CDR3 sequence (DNA): TGTGCCAGCAAATTGTCCGGGGAGCTGTTTTTT.

The V call is TRBV27, the J call TRBJ2-7, with 9 nucleotides matching TRBD1. Germline V CDR1 and CDR2: MNHEY, SMNVEV (reference sequence). Germline trimming cut 3 bases from V and 4 bases from J; bases unmatched to any gene: 7. This CDR3 spans 15 amino acids. The CDR3 protein is CASSFTRDRVYEQYF. CDR3 coding DNA: TGTGCCAGCAGTTTCACCAGGGACAGGGTTTACGAGCAGTACTTC.

The CDR3 here is CASSSGQGSWENEQFF. Here the CDR3 DNA reads TGTGCCAGCAGCTCGGGACAGGGGAGTTGGGAGAATGAGCAGTTCTTC. The chain couples TRBV7-2 to TRBJ2-1, with 10 bases lining up with TRBD1. Germline V CDR1 and CDR2: SGHTA, FQGNSA. J lost 7 bases, V lost 4 bases, and 10 bases had no gene match. The CDR3 loop spans 16 amino acids.

The V gene is TRBV7-2, the J gene TRBJ1-2; D is ambiguous. V dropped 5 bases and J dropped 9 bases, with 19 bases sitting between them. CDR1 is SGHTA and CDR2 is FQGNSA in the germline V gene. This CDR3 contains 14 residues. The CDR3 reads CASSLQPRHPRYTF. The CDR3 bases are TGTGCCAGCAGCCTCCAACCTCGACATCCCCGCTACACCTTC.

The chain recombines TRBV12-3 or TRBV12-4 with TRBJ1-6; 7 nucleotides match TRBD1. This CDR3 comprises 13 residues. Trimming removed 3 bases from V and 10 bases from J; junction bases left unmatched: 3. The CDR3 DNA reads as TGTGCCAGCAGTTTTACAGGGGACTCACCCCTCCACTTT. Translating it yields CASSFTGDSPLHF.

J is TRBJ2-2 and V is TRBV11-3; the D is unclear. V was shortened by 1 base and J by 5 bases, with 11 bases between the two germline ends. CDR1 is SGHNT, CDR2 YENEEA, per germline. The CDR3 has 15 amino acids. CDR3: CASSLGWGDTGELFF. The CDR3 nucleotides are TGTGCCAGCAGCTTAGGTTGGGGTGATACCGGGGAGCTGTTTTTT.

This chain's CDR3 is CASSLGFRTGDDEQYF. CDR3 sequence (DNA): TGCGCCAGCAGCTTGGGATTCCGGACAGGGGACGACGAGCAGTACTTC. The genes are TRBV5-1 and TRBJ2-7, with 9 bases lining up with TRBD1. Germline assignment: CDR1 SGHRS and CDR2 YFSETQ. V shed 0 bases, J shed 5 bases, and the junction held 9 bases outside the gene matches. The CDR3 contains 16 residues.

The rearrangement links TRBV5-1 to TRBJ2-3; no clear D gene. Germline V CDR1 and CDR2: SGHRS, YFSETQ. Trimming removed 0 bases from V and 2 bases from J, with 13 bases in between. This CDR3 contains 16 residues. The CDR3 here is CASSLDGVAATDTQYF. CDR3 coding DNA: TGCGCCAGCAGCTTGGATGGGGTAGCCGCCACAGATACGCAGTATTTT. Based on the CDR3 plus reference TRBV5-1 and TRBJ2-3, the full variable domain is KAGVTQTPRYLIKTRGQQVTLSCSPISGHRSVSWYQQTPGQGLQFLFEYFSETQRNKGNFPGRFSGRQFSNSRSEMNVSTLELGDSALYLCASSLDGVAATDTQYFGPGTRLTVL.

DNA of the CDR3: TGTGCCAGCAGCCAACCCGGACAGAACGAGCAGTACTTC. Translated: CASSQPGQNEQYF. The rearrangement links TRBV4-2 to TRBJ2-7; D possibly corresponds to TRBD1 (6 bases). The CDR3 extends over 13 amino acids. Germline lookup yields CDR1 LGHNA and CDR2 YNFKEQ. Trimming stripped 2 bases from V and 5 bases from J, with 10 bases between.

This clone appeared once. The chain is built from TRBV6-5 and TRBJ2-5; TRBD2 matches at 13 bases. V dropped 6 bases and J dropped 7; count of bases not matched to a gene: 5. Germline V gene sequence: CDR1 MNHEY, CDR2 SVGAGI. CDR3 length equals 14 residues. The CDR3 sequence is CASSPRTSGRTQYF. In DNA, the CDR3 is TGTGCCAGCAGCCCCCGGACTAGCGGGAGGACCCAGTACTTC.

The genes are TRBV5-1 and TRBJ2-3; possible D gene TRBD1, 5 bases. Trimming shortened V by 7 bases and J by 3 bases, and 15 bases separated the two germline ends. This CDR3 has 14 amino acids. Germline V gene lookup returns CDR1 SGHRS and CDR2 YFSETQ. Here the CDR3 reads CASGLGAVTDTQYF. CDR3 nucleotide sequence: TGCGCCAGCGGGTTAGGGGCCGTTACAGATACGCAGTATTTT.

The CDR3 sequence: CASSDRQGGLNEQFF. The CDR3 region has the DNA TGCGCCAGCAGCGACAGACAGGGGGGTCTAAATGAGCAGTTCTTC. This chain links TRBV5-1 with TRBJ2-1; 9 positions agree with TRBD1. CDR3 length: 15 residues. Germline lookup yields CDR1 SGHRS and CDR2 YFSETQ. V shed 4 bases, J shed 7 bases, and the junction held 9 bases outside the gene matches.

Concerning this clone itself: This CDR3 is also generated by other DNA sequences in the sample. CDR3 region: CASSGDSNQPQHF. For the CDR3, the DNA is TGTGCCAGCAGCGGGGACAGTAATCAGCCCCAGCATTTT. The rearrangement joins TRBV28 to TRBJ1-5; 7 positions agree with TRBD1. The germline V gene has CDR1 MDHEN and CDR2 SYDVKM. With V trimmed by 6 bases and J by 4 bases, 3 bases remained unmatched. The CDR3 is 13 residues long.

This chain connects TRBV5-6 to TRBJ2-7, with TRBD1 matching 7 bases. Germline V gene data show CDR1 as SGHDT and CDR2 as YYEEEE. V lost 2 bases to trimming and J lost 7 bases; unmatched junction nucleotides: 6. The CDR3 contains 13 residues. CDR3 nucleotides: TGTGCCAGCAGCTTATCGAGGGGGCGGGAGCAGTACTTC. It encodes CASSLSRGREQYF.

The rearrangement joins TRBV6-2 or TRBV6-3 to TRBJ2-5, with 10 nucleotides matching TRBD2. Germline-derived CDR1 and CDR2 are MNHEY and SVGEGT. V shed 2 bases and J 5 bases; nucleotides not matched to a gene: 5. The CDR3 runs to 15 residues. The CDR3: CASSYSGGAWETQYF. CDR3 nucleotide sequence: TGTGCCAGCAGTTACAGCGGGGGGGCCTGGGAGACCCAGTACTTC.

The chain carries TRBV6-2 or TRBV6-3 and TRBJ1-2; D is perhaps TRBD1 (6 bases). The V gene's germline CDR1 is MNHEY and CDR2 SVGEGT. The V and J ends lost 6 bases and 2 bases respectively, with 13 bases between them. This CDR3 comprises 14 residues. The CDR3: CASSITGSNYGYTF. The CDR3 DNA sequence: TGTGCCAGCAGCATCACAGGGTCCAACTATGGCTACACCTTC.

The CDR3: CASSHRRDRGDTEHYGYTF. Here the CDR3 DNA reads TGTGCCAGTAGTCACCGCCGGGACAGAGGGGACACAGAACACTATGGCTACACCTTC. The chain couples TRBV19 to TRBJ1-2; 7 bases map to TRBD1. Unmatched junction bases numbered 21, after V lost 5 bases and J lost 3 bases. The CDR3 loop spans 19 amino acids. CDR1 is LNHDA, CDR2 SQIVND, per germline (reference sequence).

The genes are TRBV7-3 and TRBJ1-3; TRBD1 matches at 9 bases. V was pared by 2 bases and J by 3 bases, with 5 bases of the junction left unmatched. This CDR3 comprises 16 residues. Germline CDR1 reads SGHTA; CDR2 reads FQGTGA. CDR3 amino acids: CASSLWGQGGGNTIYF. CDR3 DNA sequence: TGTGCCAGCAGCTTATGGGGACAGGGTGGTGGAAACACCATATATTTT.

The chain links TRBV27 to TRBJ2-1; D is possibly TRBD1 (6 bases). V lost 5 bases and J 7 bases, leaving 21 bases between the germline ends. The CDR3 length is 16 residues. Per germline, CDR1 MNHEY and CDR2 SMNVEV (reference sequence). CDR3 residues: CASSPLSGGSKNEQFF. The CDR3, as DNA: TGTGCCAGCAGTCCCCTCTCTGGGGGCAGCAAAAATGAGCAGTTCTTC.

This chain uses TRBV18 with TRBJ1-5, with D hard to call. V lost 4 bases, J lost 2 bases, and 6 bases lay in between. Germline V gene data show CDR1 as KGHSH and CDR2 as LQKENI. The CDR3 has 13 residues. In DNA form, the CDR3 reads TGTGCCAGCTCACGTGGGGGCAATCAGCCCCAGCATTTT. Protein sequence: CASSRGGNQPQHF.

The chain links TRBV11-3 to TRBJ1-6; D remains ambiguous. This CDR3 comprises 13 residues. Germline CDR1 SGHNT, CDR2 YENEEA. Trimming took off 5 bases at V and 6 bases at J, with 8 bases between the two ends. DNA of the CDR3: TGTGCCAGCAGCCGCCTTCCTAATTCACCCCTCCACTTT. Translating it yields CASSRLPNSPLHF.

The chain recombines TRBV19 with TRBJ2-1; either TRBD1 or TRBD2 may fit D (7 bases each). V was trimmed by 6 bases and J by 4 bases, leaving 19 bases between them. This CDR3 contains 16 residues. Per germline, CDR1 LNHDA and CDR2 SQIVND (reference sequence). For the CDR3, the DNA is TGTGCCAGTAGCCTACTTCCAGGGGGGGGTTACAATGAGCAGTTCTTC. Translated, it gives CASSLLPGGGYNEQFF.

This chain's CDR3 is CASQPGSHTEAFF. The CDR3 DNA is TGTGCCAGTCAACCGGGTAGCCACACTGAAGCTTTCTTT. The chain carries TRBV27 and TRBJ1-1; no reliable D call. The germline CDR1 and CDR2 sequences are MNHEY and SMNVEV (reference sequence). The CDR3 covers 13 residues. Deletions cut 9 bases from V and 3 bases from J, with 14 bases between.